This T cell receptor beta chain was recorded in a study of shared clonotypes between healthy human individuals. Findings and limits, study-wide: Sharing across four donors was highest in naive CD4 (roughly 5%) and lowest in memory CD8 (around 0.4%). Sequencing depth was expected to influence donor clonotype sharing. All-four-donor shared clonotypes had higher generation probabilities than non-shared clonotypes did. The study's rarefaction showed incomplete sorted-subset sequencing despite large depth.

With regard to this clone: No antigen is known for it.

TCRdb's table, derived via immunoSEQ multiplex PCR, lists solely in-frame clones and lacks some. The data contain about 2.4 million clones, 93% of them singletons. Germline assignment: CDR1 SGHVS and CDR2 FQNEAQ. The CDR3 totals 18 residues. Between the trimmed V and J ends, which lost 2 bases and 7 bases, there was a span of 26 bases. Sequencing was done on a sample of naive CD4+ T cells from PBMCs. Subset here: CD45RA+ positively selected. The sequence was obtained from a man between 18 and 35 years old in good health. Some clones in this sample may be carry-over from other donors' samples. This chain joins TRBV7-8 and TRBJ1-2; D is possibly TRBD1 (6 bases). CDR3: CASSLRGSGVFIGVGYTF. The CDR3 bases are TGTGCCAGCAGCTTAAGGGGCTCAGGGGTATTTATCGGCGTTGGCTACACCTTC.